This TCR beta chain emerged from a study of identical twins. Findings and caveats of the study: In cord blood, abundant beta clonotypes had fewer insertions; memory showed no trend.

Concerning this clonotype: The antigen is not known.

This CDR3 region has 13 residues. Germline V gene data show CDR1 as MNHGY and CDR2 as SAAAGT. V lost 3 bases and J 4 bases, leaving 9 bases between the germline ends. TCRdb called the 5' RACE reads again in MiXCR, with one record for every CDR3 protein. Here the sample spans about 520,000 distinct CDR3 sequences, less than 25% being singletons. These data also featured in a second study, about T cells expressing NK-cell markers. That report adds: According to the study, TCR beta repertoires originated from sorted CD3+CD56+NKG2C+, CD3+CD56+NKG2C- and CD3+CD56-NKG2C+ T cells. With respect to HCMV, most of the eight sequenced donors were seropositive, and one was seronegative. In five or six donors, dominant NKG2C+ clonotypes were about 1.0-8% of CD8+ T cells.

Input material: CD4+ T cells sorted from blood. The TCR comes from a young woman in good health. The chain uses TRBV6-8 and TRBJ1-1; no clear D. The CDR3 protein is CASSYPVGTEAFF. The CDR3 bases are TGTGCCAGCAGTTATCCAGTAGGCACTGAAGCTTTCTTT.